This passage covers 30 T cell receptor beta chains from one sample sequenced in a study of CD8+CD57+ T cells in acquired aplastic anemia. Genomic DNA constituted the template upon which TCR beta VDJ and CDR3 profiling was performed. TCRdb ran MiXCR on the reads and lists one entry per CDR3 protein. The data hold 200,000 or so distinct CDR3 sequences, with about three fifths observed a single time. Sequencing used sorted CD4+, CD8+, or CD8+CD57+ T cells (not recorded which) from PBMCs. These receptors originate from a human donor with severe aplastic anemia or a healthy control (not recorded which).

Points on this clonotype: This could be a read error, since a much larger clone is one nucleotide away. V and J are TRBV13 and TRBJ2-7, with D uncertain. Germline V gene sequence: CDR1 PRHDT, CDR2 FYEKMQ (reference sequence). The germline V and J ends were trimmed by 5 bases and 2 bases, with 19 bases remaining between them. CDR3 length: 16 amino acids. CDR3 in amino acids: CASSGPKQSRAYEQYF. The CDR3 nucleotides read TGTGCCAGCAGCGGCCCTAAACAGAGTCGCGCCTACGAGCAGTACTTC.

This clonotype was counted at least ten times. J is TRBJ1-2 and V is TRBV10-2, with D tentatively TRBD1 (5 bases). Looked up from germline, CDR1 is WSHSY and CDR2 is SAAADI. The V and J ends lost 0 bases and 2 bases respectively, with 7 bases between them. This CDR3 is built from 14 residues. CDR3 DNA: TGCGCCAGCAGTGAGTCGACAGTAAACTATGGCTACACCTTC. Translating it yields CASSESTVNYGYTF.

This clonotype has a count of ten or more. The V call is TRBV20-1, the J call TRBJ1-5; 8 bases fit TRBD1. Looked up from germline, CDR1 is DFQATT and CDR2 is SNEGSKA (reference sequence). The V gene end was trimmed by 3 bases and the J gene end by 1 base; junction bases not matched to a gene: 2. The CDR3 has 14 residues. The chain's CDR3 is CSARDRASNQPQHF. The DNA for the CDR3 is TGCAGTGCTAGGGACAGGGCGAGCAATCAGCCCCAGCATTTT.

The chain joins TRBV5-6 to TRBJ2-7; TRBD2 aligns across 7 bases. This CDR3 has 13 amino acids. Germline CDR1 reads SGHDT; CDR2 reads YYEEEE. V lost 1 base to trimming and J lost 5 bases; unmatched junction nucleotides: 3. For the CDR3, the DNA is TGTGCCAGCAGCTTGCAGGCGGGAGACGAGCAGTACTTC. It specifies CASSLQAGDEQYF.

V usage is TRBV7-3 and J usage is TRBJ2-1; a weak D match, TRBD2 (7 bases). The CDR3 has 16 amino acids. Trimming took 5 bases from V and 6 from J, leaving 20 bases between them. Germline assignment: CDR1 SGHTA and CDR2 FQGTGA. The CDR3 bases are TGTGCCAGCAGCCCTGGACTAGGAGGGGGGGGCAATGAGCAGTTCTTC. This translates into CASSPGLGGGGNEQFF.

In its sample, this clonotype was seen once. CDR3 sequence reads: CASSPDTNYGYTF. The CDR3 DNA is TGTGCCAGCAGCCCCGACACGAACTATGGCTACACCTTC. V gene TRBV5-5 combines with J gene TRBJ1-2; the D is unclear. Trimming took 4 bases from V and 2 from J, leaving 9 bases between them. The CDR3 has 13 residues. Germline lookup yields CDR1 SGHKS and CDR2 YYEKEE (reference sequence).

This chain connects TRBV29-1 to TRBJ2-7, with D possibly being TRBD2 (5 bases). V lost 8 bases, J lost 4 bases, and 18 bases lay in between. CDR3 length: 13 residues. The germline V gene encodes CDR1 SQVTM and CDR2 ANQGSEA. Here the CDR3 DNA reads TGCAGCTTCGGTGTGGGAGAAGGTTACGAGCAGTACTTC. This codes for CSFGVGEGYEQYF.

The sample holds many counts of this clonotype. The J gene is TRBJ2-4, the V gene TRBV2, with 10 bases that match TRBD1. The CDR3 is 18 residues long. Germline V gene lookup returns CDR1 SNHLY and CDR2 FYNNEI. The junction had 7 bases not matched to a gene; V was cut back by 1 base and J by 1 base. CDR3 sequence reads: CASSEGDLTGGAKNIQYF. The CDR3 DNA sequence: TGTGCCAGCAGTGAAGGGGACCTGACAGGGGGCGCCAAAAACATTCAGTACTTC.

CDR3 amino acids: CSARSAAVNTEAFF. The CDR3 bases are TGCAGTGCTAGAAGTGCGGCAGTGAACACTGAAGCTTTCTTT. The chain combines TRBV20-1 with TRBJ1-1; D ambiguous. V gave up 2 bases and J gave up 0 bases, with 10 bases separating them. Germline V gene sequence: CDR1 DFQATT, CDR2 SNEGSKA (reference sequence). CDR3 length: 14 amino acids.

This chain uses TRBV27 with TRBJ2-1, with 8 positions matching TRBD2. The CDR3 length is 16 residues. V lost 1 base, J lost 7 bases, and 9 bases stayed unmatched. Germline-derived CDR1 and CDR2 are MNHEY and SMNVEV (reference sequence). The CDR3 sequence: CASSLLVSGRLNEQFF. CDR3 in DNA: TGTGCCAGCAGTTTATTGGTGAGCGGGAGATTAAATGAGCAGTTCTTC.

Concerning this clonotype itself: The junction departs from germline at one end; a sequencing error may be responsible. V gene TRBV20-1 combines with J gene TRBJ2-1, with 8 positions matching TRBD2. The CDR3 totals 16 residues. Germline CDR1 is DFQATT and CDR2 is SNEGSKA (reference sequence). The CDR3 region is CSARVIGRGDVNDQFF. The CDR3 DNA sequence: TGCAGTGCTAGAGTCATCGGGCGGGGGGACGTCAATGACCAGTTCTTC.

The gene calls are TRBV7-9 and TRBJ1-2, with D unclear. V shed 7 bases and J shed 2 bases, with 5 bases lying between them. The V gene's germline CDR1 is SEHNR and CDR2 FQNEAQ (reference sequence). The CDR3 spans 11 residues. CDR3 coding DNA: TGTGCCAGCACCGACAACTATGGCTACACCTTC. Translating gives CASTDNYGYTF. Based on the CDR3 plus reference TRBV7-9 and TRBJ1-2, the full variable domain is DTGVSQNPRHKITKRGQNVTFRCDPISEHNRLYWYRQTLGQGPEFLTYFQNEAQLEKSRLLSDRFSAERPKGSFSTLEIQRTEQGDSAMYLCASTDNYGYTFGSGTRLTVV.

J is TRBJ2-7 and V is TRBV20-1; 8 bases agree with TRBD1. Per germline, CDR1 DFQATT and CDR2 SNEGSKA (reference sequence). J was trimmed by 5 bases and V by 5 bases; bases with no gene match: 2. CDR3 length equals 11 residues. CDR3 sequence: CSAGQGNEQYF. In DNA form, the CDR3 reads TGCAGTGCTGGACAGGGAAACGAGCAGTACTTC.

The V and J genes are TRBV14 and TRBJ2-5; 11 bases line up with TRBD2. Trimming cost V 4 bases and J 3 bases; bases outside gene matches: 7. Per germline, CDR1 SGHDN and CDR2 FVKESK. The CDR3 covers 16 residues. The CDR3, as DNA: TGTGCCAGCAGCCCGTTTGTGGGACTAGCGGAAGAGACCCAGTACTTC. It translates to CASSPFVGLAEETQYF.

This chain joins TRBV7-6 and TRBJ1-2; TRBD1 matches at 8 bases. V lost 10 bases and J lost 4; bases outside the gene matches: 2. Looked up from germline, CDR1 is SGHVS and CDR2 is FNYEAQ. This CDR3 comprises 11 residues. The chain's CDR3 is CATGGGYGYTF. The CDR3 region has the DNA TGTGCCACAGGGGGCGGCTATGGCTACACCTTC.

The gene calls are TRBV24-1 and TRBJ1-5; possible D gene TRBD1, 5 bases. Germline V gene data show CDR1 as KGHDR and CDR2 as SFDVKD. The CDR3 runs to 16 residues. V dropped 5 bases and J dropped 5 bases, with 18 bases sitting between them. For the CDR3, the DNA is TGTGCCACCAGTGTAGGAACGCAGGGCGCGTATCAGCCCCAGCATTTT. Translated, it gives CATSVGTQGAYQPQHF.

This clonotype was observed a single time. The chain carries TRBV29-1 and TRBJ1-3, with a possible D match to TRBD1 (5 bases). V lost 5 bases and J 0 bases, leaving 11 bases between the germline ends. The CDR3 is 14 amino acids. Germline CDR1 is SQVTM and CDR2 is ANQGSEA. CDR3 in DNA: TGCAGCGTTAGGGACGGAACCTCTGGAAACACCATATATTTT. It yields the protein CSVRDGTSGNTIYF.

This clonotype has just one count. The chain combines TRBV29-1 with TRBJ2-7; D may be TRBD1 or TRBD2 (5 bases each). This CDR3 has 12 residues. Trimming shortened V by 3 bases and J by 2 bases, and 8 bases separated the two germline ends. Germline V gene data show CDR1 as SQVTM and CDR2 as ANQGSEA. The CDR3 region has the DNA TGCAGCGTTGAGGGGGTCGCCTACGAGCAGTACTTC. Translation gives CSVEGVAYEQYF.

The CDR3 DNA reads TGTGCCAGCAGTCCGAGGATGGGGAACACTGAAGCTTTCTTT. Its protein is CASSPRMGNTEAFF. The rearrangement links TRBV12-3 or TRBV12-4 to TRBJ1-1; D is ambiguous. The ends were cut back, 5 bases at V and 1 base at J, with 11 bases in the middle. The length of the CDR3 is 14 residues.

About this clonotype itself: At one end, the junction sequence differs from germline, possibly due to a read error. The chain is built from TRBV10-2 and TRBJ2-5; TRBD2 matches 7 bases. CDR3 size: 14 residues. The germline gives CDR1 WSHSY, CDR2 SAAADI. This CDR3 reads CANSERTSGETQYF. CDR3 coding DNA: TGCGCCAACAGTGAGAGGACTAGTGGAGAGACCCAGTACTTC.

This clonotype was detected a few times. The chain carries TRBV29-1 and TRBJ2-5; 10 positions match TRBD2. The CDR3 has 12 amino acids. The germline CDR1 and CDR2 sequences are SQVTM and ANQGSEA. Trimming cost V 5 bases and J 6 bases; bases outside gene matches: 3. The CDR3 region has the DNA TGCAGCGTTTTAGCGGGAGGTCAGACCCAGTACTTC. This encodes CSVLAGGQTQYF.

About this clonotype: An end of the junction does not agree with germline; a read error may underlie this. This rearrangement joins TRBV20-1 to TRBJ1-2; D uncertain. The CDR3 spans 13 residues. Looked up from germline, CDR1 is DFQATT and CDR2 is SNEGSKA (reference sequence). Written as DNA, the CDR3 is TGCAGTGCTAGAGTCGGAGATAACTATGGCTATACCTTC. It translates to CSARVGDNYGYTF.

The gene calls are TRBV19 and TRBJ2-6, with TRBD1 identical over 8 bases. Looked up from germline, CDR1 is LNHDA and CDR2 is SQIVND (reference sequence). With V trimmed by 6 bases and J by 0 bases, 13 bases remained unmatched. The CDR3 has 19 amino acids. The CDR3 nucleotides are TGTGCCAGTAGCTCCTCCCGACAGGGGATTTACTCTGGGGCCAACGTCCTGACTTTC. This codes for CASSSSRQGIYSGANVLTF.

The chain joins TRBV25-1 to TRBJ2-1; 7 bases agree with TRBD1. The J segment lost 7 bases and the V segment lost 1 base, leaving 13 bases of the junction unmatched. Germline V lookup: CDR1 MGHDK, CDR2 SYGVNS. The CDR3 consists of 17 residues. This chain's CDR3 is CASSESQGVETLNEQFF. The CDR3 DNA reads TGTGCCAGCAGTGAATCTCAGGGGGTAGAAACGTTAAATGAGCAGTTCTTC.

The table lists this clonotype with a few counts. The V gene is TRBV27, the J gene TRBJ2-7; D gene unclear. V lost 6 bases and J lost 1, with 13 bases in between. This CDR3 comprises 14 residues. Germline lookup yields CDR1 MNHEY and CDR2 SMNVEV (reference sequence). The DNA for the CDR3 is TGTGCCAGCAGCCGAGGATTAAAGTCCTACGAGCAGTACTTC. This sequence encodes CASSRGLKSYEQYF.

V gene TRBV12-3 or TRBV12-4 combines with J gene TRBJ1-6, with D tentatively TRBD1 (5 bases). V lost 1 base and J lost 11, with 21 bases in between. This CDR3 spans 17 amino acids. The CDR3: CASSLGQIAISPTPLHF. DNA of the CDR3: TGTGCCAGCAGTTTAGGACAGATAGCAATCAGCCCCACACCCCTCCACTTT.

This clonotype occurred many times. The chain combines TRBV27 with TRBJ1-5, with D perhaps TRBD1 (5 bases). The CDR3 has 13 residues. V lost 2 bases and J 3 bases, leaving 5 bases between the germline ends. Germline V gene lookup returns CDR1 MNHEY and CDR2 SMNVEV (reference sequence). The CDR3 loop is CASSLGTNQPQHF. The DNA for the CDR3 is TGTGCCAGCAGTTTAGGGACCAATCAGCCCCAGCATTTT.

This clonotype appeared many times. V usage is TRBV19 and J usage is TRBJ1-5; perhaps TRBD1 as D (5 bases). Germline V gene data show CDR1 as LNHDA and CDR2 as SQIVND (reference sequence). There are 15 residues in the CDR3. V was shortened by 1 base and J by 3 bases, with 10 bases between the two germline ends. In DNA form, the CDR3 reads TGTGCCAGTAGTATAGGTTCGGGGGACAATCAGCCCCAGCATTTT. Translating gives CASSIGSGDNQPQHF.

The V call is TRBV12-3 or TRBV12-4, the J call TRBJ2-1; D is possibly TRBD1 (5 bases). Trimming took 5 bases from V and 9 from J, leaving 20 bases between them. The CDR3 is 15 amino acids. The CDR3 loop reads CASSKQGAAPIEQFF. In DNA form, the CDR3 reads TGTGCCAGCAGTAAGCAGGGCGCCGCACCTATTGAGCAGTTCTTC.

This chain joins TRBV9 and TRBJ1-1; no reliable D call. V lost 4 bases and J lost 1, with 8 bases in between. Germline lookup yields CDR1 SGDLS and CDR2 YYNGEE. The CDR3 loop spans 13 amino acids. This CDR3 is CASSTRGNTEAFF. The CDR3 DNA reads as TGTGCCAGCAGCACCCGTGGGAACACTGAAGCTTTCTTT.